These 8 T cell receptor beta chains originate from one sample sequenced in a study of T cell repertoires in cytomegalovirus infection. TCRdb recomputed calls from the reads with MiXCR, one row per CDR3 protein. The sample holds about 770,000 distinct CDR3 sequences, about 27% seen once. These receptors have no known antigen. Sequencing was performed on cultured CD8+ T cells from PBMCs, taken from culture after CMV antigen stimulation. The source of these receptors is a human donor in good health (CMV status not recorded). Some clones in this sample may be carry-over from other donors' samples.

DNA of the CDR3: TGCGCCAGCAGCCAAGTTTCGCAGGGGGGTCAGCCCCAGCATTTT. Translated, it gives CASSQVSQGGQPQHF. The gene calls are TRBV4-1 and TRBJ1-5; the match to TRBD1 covers 7 bases. The CDR3 consists of 15 residues. Germline CDR1 MGHRA, CDR2 YSYEKL. V lost 1 base, J lost 6 bases, and 6 bases stayed unmatched.

The CDR3 DNA sequence: TGTGCCAGCAGTTTAGGGGGGCTGGAGGGAGGCTACACCTTC. Residues: CASSLGGLEGGYTF. V and J are TRBV27 and TRBJ1-2, with D tentatively TRBD1 (6 bases). The CDR3 is made up of 14 amino acids. V lost 2 bases and J lost 8, with 15 bases in between. The germline gives CDR1 MNHEY, CDR2 SMNVEV (reference sequence).

In this sample, this clonotype turned up many times. The chain links TRBV12-3 or TRBV12-4 to TRBJ1-6; 9 bases agree with TRBD1. CDR3 length: 15 amino acids. V dropped 6 bases and J dropped 7; count of bases not matched to a gene: 7. CDR3 residues: CASRAGTGKNSPLHF. The CDR3 coding sequence is TGTGCCAGCAGGGCCGGGACAGGGAAAAATTCACCCCTCCACTTT.

This clonotype was found a few times. The rearrangement joins TRBV5-5 to TRBJ1-5, with TRBD1 as a possible D gene (5 bases). Trimming cost V 4 bases and J 2 bases, with 13 bases left between them. Germline V CDR1 and CDR2: SGHKS, YYEKEE (reference sequence). The CDR3 extends over 15 amino acids. CDR3 region: CASSNQGQGNQPQHF. The CDR3, as DNA: TGTGCCAGCAGCAATCAGGGTCAGGGCAATCAGCCCCAGCATTTT.

This clonotype showed up just a few times. This chain joins TRBV12-3 or TRBV12-4 and TRBJ1-6; D uncertain. This CDR3 region has 19 residues. Trimming took 2 bases from V and 3 from J, leaving 20 bases between them. Here the CDR3 DNA reads TGTGCCAGCAGTTTATGGGAGAAGGAGGCCCTTGGCTATAATTCACCCCTCCACTTT. Translation: CASSLWEKEALGYNSPLHF.

In its sample, this clonotype was seen a few times. The chain employs TRBV7-8 and TRBJ1-2, with D hard to call. Trimming took 5 bases from V and 3 from J, leaving 13 bases between them. The length of the CDR3 is 14 residues. Germline-derived CDR1 and CDR2 are SGHVS and FQNEAQ. CDR3 amino acids: CASSVDKGYYGYTF. For the CDR3, the DNA is TGTGCCAGCAGCGTAGACAAGGGTTACTATGGCTACACCTTC.

The rearrangement uses TRBV6-2 or TRBV6-3 and TRBJ1-2; D not resolved. Germline V CDR1 and CDR2: MNHEY, SVGEGT. CDR3 length: 14 amino acids. V gave up 0 bases and J gave up 6 bases, with 11 bases separating them. CDR3 in DNA: TGTGCCAGCAGTTACTCCGTAATAAGGGATGGCTACACCTTC. This codes for CASSYSVIRDGYTF.

This clonotype was picked up a small number of times. The rearrangement uses TRBV4-2 and TRBJ2-2; 14 nucleotides align to TRBD2. V was clipped by 0 bases and J by 6 bases; unmatched bases: 6. From germline, CDR1 is LGHNA and CDR2 YNFKEQ. The CDR3 length is 18 residues. The CDR3 spells CASSQDPGLAGGSGELFF. The CDR3 nucleotides are TGTGCCAGCAGCCAAGACCCAGGACTAGCGGGGGGTTCCGGGGAGCTGTTTTTT.